Reported below is one T cell receptor beta chain. These data originate in a study of T cells in narcolepsy. The ends lost 9 bases at V and 2 bases at J; junction bases unmatched: 4. The CDR3 loop spans 14 amino acids. CDR1 is WSHSY and CDR2 is SAAADI in the germline V gene. Produced via immunoSEQ multiplex PCR; TCRdb's table is partial and in-frame only. The data show 30,000 to 35,000 clones, 80% seen once. The chain combines TRBV10-2 with TRBJ2-2; 9 bases line up with TRBD1. This clonotype originated in a human donor in good health. Source material: memory (CD45RA-) CD4+ T cells from blood. The CDR3 region has the DNA TGCGCCAGTTGGACAGGGGCAAACACCGGGGAGCTGTTTTTT. Translation gives CASWTGANTGELFF.